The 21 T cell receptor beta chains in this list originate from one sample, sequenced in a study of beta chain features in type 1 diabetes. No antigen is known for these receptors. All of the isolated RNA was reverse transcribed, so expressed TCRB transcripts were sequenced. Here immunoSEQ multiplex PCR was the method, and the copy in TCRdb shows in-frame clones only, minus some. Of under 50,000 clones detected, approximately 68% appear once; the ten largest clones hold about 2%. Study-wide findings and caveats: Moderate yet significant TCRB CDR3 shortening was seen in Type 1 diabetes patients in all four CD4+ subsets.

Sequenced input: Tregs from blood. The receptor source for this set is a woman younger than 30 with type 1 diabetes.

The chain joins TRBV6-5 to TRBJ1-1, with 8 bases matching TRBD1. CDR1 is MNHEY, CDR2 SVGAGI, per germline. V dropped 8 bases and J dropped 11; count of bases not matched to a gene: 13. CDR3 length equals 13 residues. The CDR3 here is CASLGQGRGTAFF. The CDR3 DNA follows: TGTGCCAGCCTAGGACAGGGTAGAGGGACGGCTTTCTTT.

CDR3 loop: CASSLIGGGDNEQFF. The CDR3 coding sequence is TGTGCCAGCAGCTTAATTGGCGGGGGAGACAATGAGCAGTTCTTC. The chain is built from TRBV7-3 and TRBJ2-1, with 7 bases that match TRBD2. With V trimmed by 1 base and J by 5 bases, 5 bases remained unmatched. This CDR3 region has 15 residues. CDR1 is SGHTA, CDR2 FQGTGA, per germline.

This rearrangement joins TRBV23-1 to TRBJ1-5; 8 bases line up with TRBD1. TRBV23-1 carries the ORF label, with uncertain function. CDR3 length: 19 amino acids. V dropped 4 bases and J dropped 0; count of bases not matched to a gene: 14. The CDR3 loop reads CASSPREDRAGCSNQPQHF. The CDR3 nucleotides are TGCGCCAGCAGTCCCCGGGAGGACAGGGCCGGTTGTAGCAATCAGCCCCAGCATTTT.

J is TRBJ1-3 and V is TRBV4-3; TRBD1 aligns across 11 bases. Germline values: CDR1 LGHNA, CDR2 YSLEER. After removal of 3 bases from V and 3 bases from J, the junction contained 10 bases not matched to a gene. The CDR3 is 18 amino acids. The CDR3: CASSQGQRTGGGGNTIYF. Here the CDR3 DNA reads TGCGCCAGCAGCCAGGGACAAAGGACAGGGGGCGGTGGAAACACCATATATTTT.

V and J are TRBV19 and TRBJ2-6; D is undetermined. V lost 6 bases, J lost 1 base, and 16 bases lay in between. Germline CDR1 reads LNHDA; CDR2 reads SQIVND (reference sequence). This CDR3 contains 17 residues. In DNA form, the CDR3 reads TGTGCCAGTAGCCTAATCTGGAGAGTTTCTGGGGCCAACGTCCTGACTTTC. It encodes CASSLIWRVSGANVLTF.

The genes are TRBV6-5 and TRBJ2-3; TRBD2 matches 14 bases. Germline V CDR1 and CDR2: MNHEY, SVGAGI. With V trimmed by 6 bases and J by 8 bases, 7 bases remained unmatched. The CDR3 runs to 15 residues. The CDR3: CASRGLAGVRGTQYF. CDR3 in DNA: TGTGCCAGCAGGGGACTAGCGGGAGTTCGGGGTACGCAGTATTTT.

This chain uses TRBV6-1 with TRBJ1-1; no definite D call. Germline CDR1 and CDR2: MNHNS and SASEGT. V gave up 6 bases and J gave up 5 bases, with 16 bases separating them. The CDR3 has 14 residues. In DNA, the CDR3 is TGTGCCAGCAGACCTACACTCGGAGGGACTGAAGCTTTCTTT. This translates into CASRPTLGGTEAFF.

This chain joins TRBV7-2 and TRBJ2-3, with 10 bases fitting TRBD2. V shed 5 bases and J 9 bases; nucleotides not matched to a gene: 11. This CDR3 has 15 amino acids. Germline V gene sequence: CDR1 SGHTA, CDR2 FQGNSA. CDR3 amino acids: CASSALPSGGGTQYF. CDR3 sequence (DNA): TGTGCCAGCAGCGCCCTTCCTAGCGGGGGTGGGACGCAGTATTTT.

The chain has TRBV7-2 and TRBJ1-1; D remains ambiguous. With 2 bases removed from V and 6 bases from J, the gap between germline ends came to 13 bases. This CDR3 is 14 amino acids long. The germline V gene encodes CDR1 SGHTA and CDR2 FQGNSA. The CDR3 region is CASSLFRPGSEAFF. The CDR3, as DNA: TGTGCCAGCAGCTTATTCCGACCCGGGTCTGAAGCTTTCTTT.

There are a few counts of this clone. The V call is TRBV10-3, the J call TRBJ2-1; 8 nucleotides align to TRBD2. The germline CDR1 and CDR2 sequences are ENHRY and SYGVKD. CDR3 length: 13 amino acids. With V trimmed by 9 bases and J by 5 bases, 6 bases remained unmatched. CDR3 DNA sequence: TGTGCCATTCAAACTAGCGGAAACAATGAGCAGTTCTTC. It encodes CAIQTSGNNEQFF.

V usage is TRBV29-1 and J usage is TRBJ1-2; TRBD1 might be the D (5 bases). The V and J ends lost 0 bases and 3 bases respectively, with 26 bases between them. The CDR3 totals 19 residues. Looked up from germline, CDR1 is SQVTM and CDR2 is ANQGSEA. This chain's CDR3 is CSVEELYGIDPRGDYGYTF. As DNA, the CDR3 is TGCAGCGTTGAAGAACTCTACGGAATCGATCCTCGGGGGGACTATGGCTACACCTTC.

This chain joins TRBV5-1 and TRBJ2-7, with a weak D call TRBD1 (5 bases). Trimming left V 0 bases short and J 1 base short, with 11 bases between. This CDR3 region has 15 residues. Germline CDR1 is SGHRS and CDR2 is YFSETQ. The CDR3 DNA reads TGCGCCAGCAGCTTGGGGCAGACAGTTTCCTACGAGCAGTACTTC. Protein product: CASSLGQTVSYEQYF.

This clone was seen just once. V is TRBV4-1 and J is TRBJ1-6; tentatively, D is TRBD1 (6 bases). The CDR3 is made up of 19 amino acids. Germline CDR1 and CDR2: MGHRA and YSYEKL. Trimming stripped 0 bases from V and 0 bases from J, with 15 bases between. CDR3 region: CASSQERQGKGSYNSPLHF. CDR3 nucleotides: TGCGCCAGCAGCCAAGAAAGGCAGGGGAAGGGCTCCTATAATTCACCCCTCCACTTT.

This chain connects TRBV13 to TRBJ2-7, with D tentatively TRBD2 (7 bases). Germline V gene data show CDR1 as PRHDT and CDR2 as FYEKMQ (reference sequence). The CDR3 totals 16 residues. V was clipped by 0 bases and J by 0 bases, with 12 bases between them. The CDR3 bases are TGTGCCAGCAGCTTAGGCGGGGGGCGGATCTCCTACGAGCAGTACTTC. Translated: CASSLGGGRISYEQYF. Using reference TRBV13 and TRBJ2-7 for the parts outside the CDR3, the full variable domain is AAGVIQSPRHLIKEKRETATLKCYPIPRHDTVYWYQQGPGQDPQFLISFYEKMQSDKGSIPDRFSAQQFSDYHSELNMSSLELGDSALYFCASSLGGGRISYEQYFGPGTRLTVT.

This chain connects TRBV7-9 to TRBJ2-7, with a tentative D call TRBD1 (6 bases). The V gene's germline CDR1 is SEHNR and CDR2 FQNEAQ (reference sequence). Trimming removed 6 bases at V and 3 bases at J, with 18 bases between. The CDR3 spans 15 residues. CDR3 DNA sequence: TGTGCCAGCAGTTTGCGTGGGACAAAAGACTACGAGCAGTACTTC. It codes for CASSLRGTKDYEQYF.

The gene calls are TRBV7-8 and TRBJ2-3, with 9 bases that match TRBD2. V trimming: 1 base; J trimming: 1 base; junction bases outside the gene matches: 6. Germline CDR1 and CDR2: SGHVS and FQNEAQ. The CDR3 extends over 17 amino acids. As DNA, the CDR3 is TGTGCCAGCAGCTTAGGCCTAGCGGGACCCCGCACAGATACGCAGTATTTT. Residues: CASSLGLAGPRTDTQYF.

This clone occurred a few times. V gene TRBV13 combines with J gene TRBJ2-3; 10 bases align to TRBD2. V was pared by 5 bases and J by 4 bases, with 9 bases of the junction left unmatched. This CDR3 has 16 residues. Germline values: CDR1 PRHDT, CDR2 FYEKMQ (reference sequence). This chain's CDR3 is CASSATLAGSSDTQYF. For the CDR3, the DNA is TGTGCCAGCAGCGCAACACTAGCGGGGAGCTCAGATACGCAGTATTTT.

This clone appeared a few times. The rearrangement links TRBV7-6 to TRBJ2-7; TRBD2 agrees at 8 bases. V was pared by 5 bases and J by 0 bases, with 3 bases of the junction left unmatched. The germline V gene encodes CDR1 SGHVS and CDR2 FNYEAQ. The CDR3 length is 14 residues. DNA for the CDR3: TGTGCCAGCAGCCCAGCGGGAGCCTCCTACGAGCAGTACTTC. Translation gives CASSPAGASYEQYF.

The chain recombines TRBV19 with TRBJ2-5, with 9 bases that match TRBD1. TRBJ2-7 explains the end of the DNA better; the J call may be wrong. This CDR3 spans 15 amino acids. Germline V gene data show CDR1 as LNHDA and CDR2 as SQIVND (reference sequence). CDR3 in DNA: TGTGCCAGTCAGCCCGTCGGGACAGGGTCCAACGAGCAGTACTTC. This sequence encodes CASQPVGTGSNEQYF.

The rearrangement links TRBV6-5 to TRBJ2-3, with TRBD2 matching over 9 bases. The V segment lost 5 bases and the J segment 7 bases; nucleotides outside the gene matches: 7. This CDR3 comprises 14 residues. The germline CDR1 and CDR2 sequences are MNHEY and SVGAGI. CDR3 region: CASSEELAGYTQYF. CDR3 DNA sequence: TGTGCCAGCAGTGAAGAGCTAGCGGGATATACGCAGTATTTT.

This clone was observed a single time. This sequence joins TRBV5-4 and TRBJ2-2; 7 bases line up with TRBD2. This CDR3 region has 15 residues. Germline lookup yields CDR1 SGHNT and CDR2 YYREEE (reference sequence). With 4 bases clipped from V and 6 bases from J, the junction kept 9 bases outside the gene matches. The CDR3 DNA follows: TGTGCCAGCAGCCCGGGACTACGTTCCTCCGGGGAGCTGTTTTTT. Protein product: CASSPGLRSSGELFF.